These T cell receptor beta chains were read from a single sample in a study of cytomegalovirus exposure and HLA in healthy donors. Assay: immunoSEQ multiplex PCR; the TCRdb copy retains only in-frame clones and omits some. Of about 140,000 clones listed, 75% to 80% are singletons. Specimen: PBMCs. The receptors stem from a female donor in good health and CMV-seronegative. The CDR3 runs from the conserved cysteine through the conserved F or W. Clone size is given for some rows only: seen once, a few or many times, or a class if the clone is expanded.

J,size,V,CDR3
TRBJ1-5,NA,TRBV9,CASSATGDQPQHF
TRBJ1-1,NA,TRBV6-1,CASRTQGDTEAFF
TRBJ2-3,few,TRBV28,CASSLYLSASGPTDTQYF
TRBJ1-2,NA,TRBV29-1,CSATEGRGYGYTF
TRBJ2-1,NA,TRBV28,CASSLITTRYNEQFF
TRBJ1-1,NA,TRBV30,CAWSVLTGGNTEAFF
TRBJ2-7,NA,TRBV28,CASSFTSGSSYEQYF
TRBJ2-3,once,TRBV9,CASSVAGGSTDTQYF
TRBJ1-2,NA,TRBV4-2,CASSQAAAGARSGYTF
TRBJ2-1,NA,TRBV2,CASGDGTYPYNEQFF
TRBJ2-7,NA,TRBV28,CASSPIRDRGYEQYF
TRBJ2-7,NA,TRBV23-1,CASSQPRPGEYEQYF
TRBJ2-5,once,TRBV10-3,CAIKRTGEETQYF
TRBJ1-1,once,TRBV5-1,CASSTAGVVNTEAFF
TRBJ2-1,NA,TRBV9,CASSAGQGADNEQFF